These 14 T cell receptor beta chains came from one sample sequenced in a study of a mutant IDH1 vaccine in newly diagnosed glioma. Sequencing used immunoSEQ multiplex PCR; TCRdb keeps in-frame clones, though not all of them. The sample includes about 56,000 clones, 80% to 90% of them seen just once. The time point here: week 35, safety follow-up. Alongside topical imiquimod, each dose of vaccine comprised 300 ug of mutant IDH1 20-mer peptide. Their cognate antigens are unknown. Sequenced here: PBMCs, sampled from a glioma patient whose treatment included an IDH1 peptide vaccine. These receptors came from a man aged 35-49 years with glioma.

The V and J genes are TRBV27 and TRBJ2-5; TRBD2 agrees at 10 bases. Losses at the gene ends were 6 bases for V and 4 bases for J; bases not matched to a gene: 2. The germline CDR1 and CDR2 sequences are MNHEY and SMNVEV (reference sequence). The CDR3 runs 13 residues. The CDR3 sequence is CASRRLAGETQYF. The CDR3, as DNA: TGTGCCAGCAGGCGACTAGCGGGAGAGACCCAGTACTTC.

The chain combines TRBV2 with TRBJ1-2; D perhaps matches TRBD1 (5 bases). Germline CDR1 SNHLY, CDR2 FYNNEI. The length of the CDR3 is 12 residues. Trimming removed 6 bases from V and 5 bases from J, with 10 bases in between. The DNA for the CDR3 is TGTGCCAGCAGCAGCCAGGGTTATGGCTACACCTTC. It is translated as CASSSQGYGYTF. Supplemented by reference TRBV2 and TRBJ1-2, the full variable domain reads EPEVTQTPSHQVTQMGQEVILRCVPISNHLYFYWYRQILGQKVEFLVSFYNNEISEKSEIFDDQFSVERPDGSNFTLKIRSTKLEDSAMYFCASSSQGYGYTFGSGTRLTVV.

In this sample, this clone turned up once. V and J are TRBV5-1 and TRBJ1-2, with 7 positions matching TRBD1. J lost 8 bases, V lost 0 bases, and 7 bases had no gene match. Germline lookup yields CDR1 SGHRS and CDR2 YFSETQ. The CDR3 contains 14 residues. DNA of the CDR3: TGCGCCAGCAGCTTGGTTCAGGGGGTGAAAGGCTACACCTTC. It is translated as CASSLVQGVKGYTF.

Worth noting for this clone: The same CDR3 arises from other DNA sequences in this sample as well. The chain has TRBV27 and TRBJ2-1; D is perhaps TRBD1 (6 bases). Per germline, CDR1 MNHEY and CDR2 SMNVEV (reference sequence). This CDR3 region has 12 residues. V was clipped by 8 bases and J by 3 bases, with 8 bases between them. This chain's CDR3 is CASRGGYNEQFF. CDR3 DNA: TGTGCCAGCCGAGGGGGCTACAATGAGCAGTTCTTC.

The J gene is TRBJ2-6, the V gene TRBV5-1; D unclear. Trimming left V 0 bases short and J 0 bases short, with 7 bases between. CDR3 length equals 16 residues. Germline lookup yields CDR1 SGHRS and CDR2 YFSETQ. As DNA, the CDR3 is TGCGCCAGCAGCTTGGTAGTAGGCTCTGGGGCCAACGTCCTGACTTTC. Translating it yields CASSLVVGSGANVLTF.

V usage is TRBV4-2 and J usage is TRBJ1-5; TRBD1 is a possible D gene (6 bases). V was trimmed by 4 bases and J by 5 bases, leaving 18 bases between them. Germline CDR1 LGHNA, CDR2 YNFKEQ. The CDR3 runs to 16 residues. This CDR3 reads CASSRGLSQGDQPQHF. The DNA for the CDR3 is TGTGCCAGCAGCCGTGGTCTGTCACAGGGAGATCAGCCCCAGCATTTT.

The chain has TRBV7-7 and TRBJ2-2; D call uncertain. Per the germline V gene, CDR1 is SSHAT and CDR2 is FNYEAQ (reference sequence). The CDR3 extends over 15 amino acids. CDR3 amino acids: CATRALLGNTGELFF. As DNA, the CDR3 is TGTGCTACACGGGCCCTACTTGGGAACACCGGGGAGCTGTTTTTT.

V and J are TRBV4-3 and TRBJ2-3; D unclear. The CDR3 has 12 amino acids. Germline assignment: CDR1 LGHNA and CDR2 YSLEER. The V and J ends lost 4 bases and 6 bases respectively, with 8 bases between them. In DNA, the CDR3 is TGCGCCAGCAGCCGGGGTGGGGATACGCAGTATTTT. It yields the protein CASSRGGDTQYF.

The chain is built from TRBV19 and TRBJ2-3; the D gene is possibly TRBD1 (6 bases). V shed 6 bases and J shed 1 base, with 11 bases lying between them. The CDR3 is made up of 14 amino acids. The germline gives CDR1 LNHDA, CDR2 SQIVND (reference sequence). CDR3 in amino acids: CASRRTGRTDTQYF. Here the CDR3 DNA reads TGTGCCAGTAGACGAACAGGGCGCACAGATACGCAGTATTTT.

This clone was observed once. The V gene is TRBV27, the J gene TRBJ1-5; no definite D call. The germline V gene has CDR1 MNHEY and CDR2 SMNVEV (reference sequence). CDR3 length: 13 residues. V was cut by 6 bases and J by 2 bases, with 8 bases left in between. The CDR3 spells CASSDNGNQPQHF. The CDR3 nucleotides are TGTGCCAGCAGCGACAACGGCAATCAGCCCCAGCATTTT.

This sequence joins TRBV19 and TRBJ1-5; no definite D call. Germline CDR1 is LNHDA and CDR2 is SQIVND (reference sequence). The CDR3 extends over 15 amino acids. Trimming removed 7 bases from V and 7 bases from J, with 20 bases in between. CDR3 loop: CASNTGRGGEQPQHF. The CDR3 nucleotides read TGTGCCAGTAATACTGGACGGGGTGGGGAGCAGCCCCAGCATTTT.

This chain links TRBV4-1 with TRBJ2-5, with 13 bases identical to TRBD2. In germline, CDR1 is MGHRA, CDR2 YSYEKL. The J segment lost 7 bases and the V segment lost 0 bases, leaving 11 bases of the junction unmatched. This CDR3 comprises 18 residues. The CDR3 here is CASSQERTSGSIRVTQYF. The CDR3 DNA is TGCGCCAGCAGCCAAGAGCGGACTAGCGGGAGTATTCGGGTGACCCAGTACTTC.

This chain joins TRBV5-8 and TRBJ2-6, with D uncertain. CDR1 is SGHTS and CDR2 is YDEGEE in the germline V gene. This CDR3 has 14 amino acids. The CDR3 nucleotides read TGTGCAACGAGGCATCGGGCTGGGGCCAACGTCCTGACTTTC. The encoded protein is CATRHRAGANVLTF.

The chain uses TRBV4-3 and TRBJ2-1; 7 positions agree with TRBD2. Germline V gives CDR1 LGHNA, CDR2 YSLEER. The CDR3 contains 16 residues. The junction had 6 bases not matched to a gene; V was cut back by 0 bases and J by 4 bases. CDR3 nucleotide sequence: TGCGCCAGCAGCCAAGAGAGGGCCGGGGGGTACAATGAGCAGTTCTTC. Protein sequence: CASSQERAGGYNEQFF.